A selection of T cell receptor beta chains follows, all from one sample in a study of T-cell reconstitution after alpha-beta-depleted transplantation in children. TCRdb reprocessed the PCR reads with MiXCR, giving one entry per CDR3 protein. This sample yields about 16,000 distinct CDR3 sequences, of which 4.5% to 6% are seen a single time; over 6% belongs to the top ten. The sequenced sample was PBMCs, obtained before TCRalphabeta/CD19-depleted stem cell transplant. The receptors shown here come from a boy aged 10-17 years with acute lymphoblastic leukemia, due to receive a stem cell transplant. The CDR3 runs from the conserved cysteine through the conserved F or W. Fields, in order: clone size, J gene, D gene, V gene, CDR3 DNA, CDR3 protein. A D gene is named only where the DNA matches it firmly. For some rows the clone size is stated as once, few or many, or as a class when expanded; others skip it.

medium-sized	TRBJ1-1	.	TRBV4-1	TGCGCCAGCAGCCAAGGTTTGGGGCTATTGAACACTGAAGCTTTCTTT	CASSQGLGLLNTEAFF
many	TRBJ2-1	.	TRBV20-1	TGCAGTGCTGAACAGCGGAGCTCCTACAATGAGCAGTTCTTC	CSAEQRSSYNEQFF
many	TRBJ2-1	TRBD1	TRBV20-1	TGCAGTGCTAGAGACCCAGACAGGGCAAATGAGCAGTTCTTC	CSARDPDRANEQFF
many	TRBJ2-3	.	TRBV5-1	TGCGCCAGCAGCCCAATCCCTGGTCGGGGGAAGGCTACGCAGTATTTT	CASSPIPGRGKATQYF
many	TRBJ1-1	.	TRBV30	TGTGCCTGGAGTGTAGGCCCCCACACTGAAGCTTTCTTT	CAWSVGPHTEAFF
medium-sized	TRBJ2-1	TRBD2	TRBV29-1	TGCAGCGTTGAAGGCCCTAGCGGAGCAAGATATGAGCAGTTCTTC	CSVEGPSGARYEQFF
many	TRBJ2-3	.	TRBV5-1	TGCGCCAGCAGCCTAACGTACTCAGATACGCAGTATTTT	CASSLTYSDTQYF
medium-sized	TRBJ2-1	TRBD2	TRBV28	TGTGCCAGCAGCCTTGGGGCGGGAGACTACAATGAGCAGTTCTTC	CASSLGAGDYNEQFF
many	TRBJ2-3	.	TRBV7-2	TGTGCCAGCAGCACCAGCACAGATACGCAGTATTTT	CASSTSTDTQYF
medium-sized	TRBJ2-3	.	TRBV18	TGTGCCAGCTCACCACCGATGGGGGCTAGCACAGATACGCAGTATTTT	CASSPPMGASTDTQYF
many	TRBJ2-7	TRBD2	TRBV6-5	TGTGCCAGCAGTACGGGACTAGCGGGAGGGGCGGAATCCTACGAGCAGTACTTC	CASSTGLAGGAESYEQYF
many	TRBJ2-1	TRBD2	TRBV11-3	TGTGCCAGCACCCTTAGGGGACTAGCGGGACAAGAGCAGTTCTTC	CASTLRGLAGQEQFF
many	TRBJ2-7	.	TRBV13	TGTGCCAGCAGCTTGTACACCTACGAGCAGTACTTC	CASSLYTYEQYF
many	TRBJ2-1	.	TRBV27	TGTGCCAGCAGTTTAAGTCCGGGCCCCTACAGGGAGCAGTTCTTC	CASSLSPGPYREQFF
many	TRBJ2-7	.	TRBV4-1	TGCGCCAGCAGCCAAGCATCGGGCGAGCAGTACTTC	CASSQASGEQYF
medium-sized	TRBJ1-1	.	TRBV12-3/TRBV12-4	TGTGCCAGCAGTTTATCTGGGGGGAGCACTGAAGCTTTCTTT	CASSLSGGSTEAFF
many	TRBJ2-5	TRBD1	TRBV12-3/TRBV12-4	TGTGCCAGCAGTCCCGGGACAGAAGAGACCCAGTACTTC	CASSPGTEETQYF
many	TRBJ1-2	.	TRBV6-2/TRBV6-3	TGTGCCAGCAGACCGGACAGTCTCTATGGCTACACCTTC	CASRPDSLYGYTF
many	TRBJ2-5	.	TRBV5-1	TGCGCCAGCAGCTTGGGGGGTTATGGGGAGACCCAGTACTTC	CASSLGGYGETQYF
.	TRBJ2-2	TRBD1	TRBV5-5	TGTGCCAGCAGCCGGGGACAGATCTGCTGGGTGCTGTTTTTT	CASSRGQICWVLFF
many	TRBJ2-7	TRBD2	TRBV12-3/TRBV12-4	TGTGCCAGCAGCTACGGGACTAGCAAGGCCGAGCAGTACTTC	CASSYGTSKAEQYF
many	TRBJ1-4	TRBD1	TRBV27	TGTGCCAGCAGTCCGTCGGACAGGGGATATGGAAAACTGTTTTTT	CASSPSDRGYGKLFF
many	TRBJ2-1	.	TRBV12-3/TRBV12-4	TGTGCCAGCAGTTTAAACTCTGGTGAGCAGTTCTTC	CASSLNSGEQFF
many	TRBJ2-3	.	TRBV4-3	TGCGCCAGCAGCCAAGCCATCGGGGGAGGAAGCACAGATACGCAGTATTTT	CASSQAIGGGSTDTQYF
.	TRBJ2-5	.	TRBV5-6	TGTGCCAGCAGCTCCGGGGCCCTTCCAGAGACCCAGTACTTC	CASSSGALPETQYF
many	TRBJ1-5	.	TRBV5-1	TGCGCCAGCAGCTTGTCGGCCAGGGACTTTAGCAATCAGCCCCAGCATTTT	CASSLSARDFSNQPQHF
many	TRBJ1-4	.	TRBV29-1	TGCAGCGTGAGGGAGAATGAAAAACTGTTTTTT	CSVRENEKLFF
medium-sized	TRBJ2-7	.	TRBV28	TGTGCCAGCAGTTCATCCACAGGGATCAGGTACGAGCAGTACTTC	CASSSSTGIRYEQYF
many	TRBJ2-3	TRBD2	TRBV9	TGTGCCAGCAGCGTAGGTACGGGAGGGAGCACAGATACGCAGTATTTT	CASSVGTGGSTDTQYF
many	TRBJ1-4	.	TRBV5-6	TGTGCCAGCAGCTTCAAGATATGGGGGACGGGTGAAAAACTGTTTTTT	CASSFKIWGTGEKLFF